These 22 T cell receptor beta chains were sequenced from one sample in a study of T-cell memory formation after mild COVID-19. Each CDR3 protein is one row after TCRdb ran MiXCR on the 5' RACE reads. Found here are about 250,000 distinct CDR3 sequences, roughly 15% of them singletons; the top ten hold under 2.5%. Sequencing was performed on PBMCs or a T cell subset sorted from them (not recorded which). Receptor source: an adult woman who had mild COVID-19 (a few samples of this study predate the infection). Cell type and time point are not known.

This clonotype appeared a single time. The genes are TRBV29-1 and TRBJ1-2; D not certain. Germline CDR1 SQVTM, CDR2 ANQGSEA. The CDR3 is 15 residues long. V was clipped by 0 bases and J by 2 bases, with 13 bases between them. Here the CDR3 DNA reads TGCAGCGTTGAAGATTGGAGGCAACCGAACTATGGCTACACCTTC. It is translated as CSVEDWRQPNYGYTF.

V is TRBV20-1 and J is TRBJ2-5; 7 nucleotides line up with TRBD2. CDR3 length equals 17 residues. The germline gives CDR1 DFQATT, CDR2 SNEGSKA (reference sequence). J gave up 5 bases and V 6 bases, and 21 bases lay outside the gene matches. CDR3 bases: TGCAGTGCAGAATCATCATGGGGGGAGGGCCCTCGGGAGACCCAGTACTTC. It encodes CSAESSWGEGPRETQYF.

This clonotype has more than one count but fewer than ten. The chain carries TRBV24-1 and TRBJ2-3; D is unresolved. Per germline, CDR1 KGHDR and CDR2 SFDVKD. Trimming shortened V by 6 bases and J by 3 bases, and 9 bases separated the two germline ends. The CDR3 runs 13 residues. The CDR3 nucleotides read TGTGCCACCAGTATGGGTTGGACAGATACGCAGTATTTT. Encoded protein: CATSMGWTDTQYF.

This clonotype was recorded a few times. The chain recombines TRBV27 with TRBJ1-2; D gene uncertain. This CDR3 contains 14 residues. V lost 2 bases and J lost 1, with 8 bases in between. Germline-derived CDR1 and CDR2 are MNHEY and SMNVEV (reference sequence). The CDR3 reads CASSLMGNNYGYTF. The CDR3 DNA reads as TGTGCCAGCAGTTTAATGGGGAATAACTATGGCTACACCTTC.

In this sample, this clonotype turned up many times. J is TRBJ1-3 and V is TRBV12-3 or TRBV12-4; D not certain. This CDR3 comprises 11 residues. V was shortened by 4 bases and J by 2 bases, with 0 bases between the two germline ends. The CDR3 DNA sequence: TGTGCCAGCAGTTCTGGAAACACCATATATTTT. This translates into CASSSGNTIYF.

The V call is TRBV13, the J call TRBJ2-7; 13 bases are shared with TRBD2. With 6 bases clipped from V and 2 bases from J, the junction kept 1 base outside the gene matches. Germline CDR1 and CDR2: PRHDT and FYEKMQ (reference sequence). This CDR3 has 14 residues. The CDR3 DNA reads as TGTGCCAGCAGACTAGCGGGAGGGCCCTACGAGCAGTACTTC. Its translation: CASRLAGGPYEQYF.

The rearrangement joins TRBV12-3 or TRBV12-4 to TRBJ2-2; 7 nucleotides align to TRBD2. There are 16 residues in the CDR3. Losses at the gene ends were 3 bases for V and 7 bases for J; bases not matched to a gene: 11. CDR3 sequence: CASSLSGAGRFGELFF. Here the CDR3 DNA reads TGTGCCAGCAGTTTGAGCGGGGCAGGGAGGTTCGGGGAGCTGTTTTTT.

This clonotype was seen a few times. V and J are TRBV5-1 and TRBJ2-1; D unresolved. Germline V lookup: CDR1 SGHRS, CDR2 YFSETQ. V lost 0 bases to trimming and J lost 6 bases, with 7 bases between them. This CDR3 has 13 residues. The CDR3 region is CASSLGYGNEQFF. CDR3 sequence (DNA): TGCGCCAGCAGCTTGGGCTATGGCAATGAGCAGTTCTTC.

This clonotype was seen more than once but under ten times. The chain has TRBV6-6 and TRBJ1-4; D is unresolved. V was trimmed by 10 bases and J by 0 bases, leaving 15 bases between them. This CDR3 is 15 amino acids long. CDR1 is MNHNY and CDR2 is SVGAGI in the germline V gene (reference sequence). CDR3 nucleotides: TGTGCCACTGGGCGGTGGGTTGCAACTAATGAAAAACTGTTTTTT. Translation gives CATGRWVATNEKLFF.

This rearrangement joins TRBV19 to TRBJ2-2, with TRBD2 identical over 14 bases. CDR3 length equals 19 residues. Trimming cost V 6 bases and J 4 bases; bases outside gene matches: 13. CDR1 and CDR2 from the germline V gene are LNHDA and SQIVND (reference sequence). The CDR3 sequence is CASSRTGTSGRRGTGELFF. CDR3 DNA sequence: TGTGCCAGTAGCAGAACCGGGACTAGCGGGAGAAGGGGCACCGGGGAGCTGTTTTTT.

This clonotype was counted between two and nine times. The chain carries TRBV7-2 and TRBJ1-1; D gene ambiguous. V gave up 6 bases and J gave up 0 bases, with 8 bases separating them. Germline V gives CDR1 SGHTA, CDR2 FQGNSA. The CDR3 totals 13 residues. The CDR3 region has the DNA TGTGCCAGCAGACCTACTTTGAACACTGAAGCTTTCTTT. Translated, it gives CASRPTLNTEAFF.

This clonotype was found a few times. The chain is built from TRBV20-1 and TRBJ2-7; 8 bases map to TRBD2. This CDR3 is built from 13 residues. Germline V lookup: CDR1 DFQATT, CDR2 SNEGSKA (reference sequence). V shed 4 bases and J 0 bases; nucleotides not matched to a gene: 2. The CDR3 protein is CSATSGGSYEQYF. The DNA for the CDR3 is TGCAGTGCTACCAGCGGGGGCTCCTACGAGCAGTACTTC.

In this sample, this clonotype turned up many times. The chain couples TRBV24-1 to TRBJ2-3; D ambiguous. With 6 bases removed from V and 0 bases from J, the gap between germline ends came to 3 bases. The CDR3 spans 12 residues. Germline assignment: CDR1 KGHDR and CDR2 SFDVKD. This CDR3 is CATSPSTDTQYF. CDR3 DNA sequence: TGTGCCACCAGTCCAAGCACAGATACGCAGTATTTT.

This clonotype was counted between two and nine times. Here the CDR3 DNA reads TGTGCCAGCAGCCCTAGCCCATACAGGGATACTGAAGCTTTCTTT. It translates to CASSPSPYRDTEAFF. This chain joins TRBV7-6 and TRBJ1-1, with D possibly being TRBD1 (6 bases). There are 15 residues in the CDR3. Germline CDR1 reads SGHVS; CDR2 reads FNYEAQ. Trimming stripped 5 bases from V and 5 bases from J, with 18 bases between.

The V call is TRBV12-3 or TRBV12-4, the J call TRBJ1-3, with 7 bases identical to TRBD1. With V trimmed by 5 bases and J by 1 base, 2 bases remained unmatched. This CDR3 spans 14 amino acids. The CDR3 region is CASSPTGSGNTIYF. The CDR3 nucleotides are TGTGCCAGCAGTCCGACAGGGTCTGGAAACACCATATATTTT.

This clonotype has only a few counts. The rearrangement joins TRBV20-1 to TRBJ1-1, with TRBD1 as a possible D gene (5 bases). The CDR3 sequence is 14 residues long. Germline CDR1 and CDR2: DFQATT and SNEGSKA (reference sequence). Trimming shortened V by 0 bases and J by 7 bases, and 15 bases separated the two germline ends. The CDR3 DNA follows: TGCAGTGCTAGAGATGGGGCTGGGGAGAATGAAGCTTTCTTT. This gives the protein CSARDGAGENEAFF.

The genes are TRBV28 and TRBJ1-1; D not certain. The CDR3 spans 13 residues. V was clipped by 6 bases and J by 1 base, with 9 bases between them. Germline lookup yields CDR1 MDHEN and CDR2 SYDVKM. As DNA, the CDR3 is TGTGCCAGCAGCCGGAGTTGGAACACTGAAGCTTTCTTT. Protein sequence: CASSRSWNTEAFF.

This clonotype was observed many times. The rearrangement links TRBV12-3 or TRBV12-4 to TRBJ1-4; D is uncertain. V was shortened by 3 bases and J by 7 bases, with 3 bases between the two germline ends. The CDR3 has 11 residues. CDR3 DNA: TGTGCCAGCAGTTTGCGTGAAAAACTGTTTTTT. Its protein product is CASSLREKLFF.

A few counts support this clonotype. The chain is built from TRBV5-1 and TRBJ2-1; D possibly corresponds to TRBD1 (6 bases). This CDR3 contains 17 residues. Looked up from germline, CDR1 is SGHRS and CDR2 is YFSETQ. V was shortened by 0 bases and J by 0 bases, with 13 bases between the two germline ends. The CDR3 DNA reads as TGCGCCAGCAGCTTGGAGGGACACCTTAGCTCCTACAATGAGCAGTTCTTC. It translates to CASSLEGHLSSYNEQFF.

The CDR3 DNA sequence: TGTGCCATCAGTGAGGGGCACGTCCGAGATACGCAGTATTTT. Its translation is CAISEGHVRDTQYF. V gene TRBV10-3 combines with J gene TRBJ2-3; D call uncertain. Germline V lookup: CDR1 ENHRY, CDR2 SYGVKD. V gave up 2 bases and J gave up 5 bases, with 11 bases separating them. This CDR3 comprises 14 residues.

This clonotype came up many times. The J gene is TRBJ2-7, the V gene TRBV29-1; D gene unclear. This CDR3 spans 15 amino acids. Germline CDR1 is SQVTM and CDR2 is ANQGSEA. V was shortened by 4 bases and J by 2 bases, with 18 bases between the two germline ends. CDR3 in amino acids: CSVGPPASIPYEQYF. The CDR3 region has the DNA TGCAGCGTTGGGCCCCCCGCTTCTATTCCCTACGAGCAGTACTTC.

This clonotype was counted a few times. J is TRBJ1-1 and V is TRBV5-4; weak D call: TRBD1 (6 bases). With 4 bases removed from V and 0 bases from J, the gap between germline ends came to 13 bases. Germline CDR1 SGHNT, CDR2 YYREEE (reference sequence). This CDR3 spans 15 amino acids. As DNA, the CDR3 is TGTGCCAGCAGCCCTACAGGGACTATGAACACTGAAGCTTTCTTT. Translated, it gives CASSPTGTMNTEAFF.